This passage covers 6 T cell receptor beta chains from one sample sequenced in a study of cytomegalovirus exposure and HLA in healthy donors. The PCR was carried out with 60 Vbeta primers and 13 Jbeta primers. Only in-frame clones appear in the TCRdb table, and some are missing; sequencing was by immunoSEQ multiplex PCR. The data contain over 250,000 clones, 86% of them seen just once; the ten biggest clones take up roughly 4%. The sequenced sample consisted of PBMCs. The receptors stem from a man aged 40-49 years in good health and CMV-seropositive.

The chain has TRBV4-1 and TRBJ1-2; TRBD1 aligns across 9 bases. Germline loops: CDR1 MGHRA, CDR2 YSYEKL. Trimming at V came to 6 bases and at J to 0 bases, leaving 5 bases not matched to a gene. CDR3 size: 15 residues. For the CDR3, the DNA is TGCGCCAGCAGGGACGGGGACAGGGCTAACTATGGCTACACCTTC. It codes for CASRDGDRANYGYTF.

The CDR3 coding sequence is TGCGCCAGCAGCCAAGAAGGCGGGAGGGCCGGTGAGCAGTTCTTC. This translates into CASSQEGGRAGEQFF. This rearrangement joins TRBV4-1 to TRBJ2-1, with 9 bases identical to TRBD2. This CDR3 has 15 amino acids. The ends lost 0 bases at V and 9 bases at J; junction bases unmatched: 6. The V gene's germline CDR1 is MGHRA and CDR2 YSYEKL.

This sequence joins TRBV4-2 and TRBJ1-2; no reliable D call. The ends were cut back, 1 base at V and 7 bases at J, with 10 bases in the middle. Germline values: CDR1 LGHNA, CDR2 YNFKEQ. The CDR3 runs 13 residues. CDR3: CASSQAFNPGYTF. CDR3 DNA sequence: TGTGCCAGCAGCCAAGCTTTTAATCCTGGCTACACCTTC.

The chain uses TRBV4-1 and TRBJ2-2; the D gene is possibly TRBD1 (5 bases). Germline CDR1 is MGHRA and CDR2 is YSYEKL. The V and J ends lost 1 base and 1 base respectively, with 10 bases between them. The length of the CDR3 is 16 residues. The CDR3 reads CASSQVRQGNTGELFF. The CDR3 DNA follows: TGCGCCAGCAGCCAAGTCAGGCAGGGGAACACCGGGGAGCTGTTTTTT.

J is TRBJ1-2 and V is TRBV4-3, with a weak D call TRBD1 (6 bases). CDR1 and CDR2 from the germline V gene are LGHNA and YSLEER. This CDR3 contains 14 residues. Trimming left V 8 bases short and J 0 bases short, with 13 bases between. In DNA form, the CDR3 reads TGCGCCAGCGGGAGACAGGACCCTAACTATGGCTACACCTTC. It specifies CASGRQDPNYGYTF.

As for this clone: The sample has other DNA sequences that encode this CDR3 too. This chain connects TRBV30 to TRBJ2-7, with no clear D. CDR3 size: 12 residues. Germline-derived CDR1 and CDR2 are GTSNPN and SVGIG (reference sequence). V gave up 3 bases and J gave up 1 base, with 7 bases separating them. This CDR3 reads CAWSSLSYEQYF. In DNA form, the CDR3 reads TGTGCCTGGAGCTCCTTATCCTACGAGCAGTACTTC.